This TCR beta chain was identified during a study of cytomegalovirus exposure and HLA in healthy donors. Study results and caveats: Exclusion as indistinguishable affected some V segments, including TRBV6-2 and TRBV6-3. TCR beta V segments were, for the most part, productive about 87% or about 30% of the time in an earlier analysis.

As to this clone: Its specificity is not known.

After removal of 1 base from V and 3 bases from J, the junction contained 7 bases not matched to a gene. This CDR3 contains 18 residues. Germline V CDR1 and CDR2: MGHRA, YSYEKL. The PCR made use of 60 Vbeta and 13 Jbeta primers. This table comes from immunoSEQ multiplex PCR, and its TCRdb copy is limited to in-frame clones, with some not included. The sample records more than 90,000 clones, 81% being singletons. The J gene is TRBJ2-1, the V gene TRBV4-1; 12 nucleotides agree with TRBD2. Material for sequencing was PBMCs. The clonotype was recovered from a woman aged 70-85 years in good health and CMV-seropositive. The CDR3 loop reads CASSQVDMGLAGYNEQFF. The CDR3 bases are TGCGCCAGCAGCCAAGTTGACATGGGACTAGCGGGCTACAATGAGCAGTTCTTC.